The rows below give T cell receptor beta chains drawn from one sample of a study of beta chain features in type 1 diabetes. Profiling relied on immunoSEQ multiplex PCR, and the TCRdb table lists in-frame clones only, not all of them. Of 300,000 to 400,000 clones listed, over 7% are singletons. The sample consisted of central memory CD4+ T cells from blood. The receptors shown here come from a young man with type 1 diabetes. Both conserved end residues are part of each CDR3. D genes are given only for firm matches. Only some rows state a clone size, as once, few, many or a class for expanded clones.

J,size,V,D,CDR3,DNA
TRBJ2-5,few,TRBV18,.,CASSPRPQGMGETQYF,TGTGCCAGCTCACCCAGGCCACAGGGTATGGGAGAGACCCAGTACTTC
TRBJ2-2,.,TRBV5-1,.,CASSLVARDTGELFF,TGCGCCAGCAGCTTGGTGGCAAGGGACACCGGGGAGCTGTTTTTT
TRBJ1-4,few,TRBV7-2,.,CASSLGSGRWEKLFF,TGTGCCAGCAGCTTAGGGTCGGGGAGGTGGGAAAAACTGTTTTTT
TRBJ2-1,.,TRBV28,TRBD2,CASSYAGVDEQFF,TGTGCCAGCAGTTATGCGGGAGTGGATGAGCAGTTCTTC
TRBJ2-7,.,TRBV6-1,.,CASRKVYEQYF,TGTGCCAGCAGGAAGGTCTACGAGCAGTACTTC
TRBJ2-3,few,TRBV11-3,.,CASSARTDTQYF,TGTGCCAGCAGCGCGCGGACAGATACGCAGTATTTT
TRBJ2-7,few,TRBV10-3,TRBD1,CAISESNRGTYEQYF,TGTGCCATCAGTGAGTCGAACAGGGGAACCTACGAGCAGTACTTC
TRBJ1-6,once,TRBV30,TRBD1,CAWSVGGTGDSPLHF,TGTGCCTGGAGTGTTGGGGGGACAGGGGATTCACCCCTCCACTTT
TRBJ1-1,few,TRBV28,.,CASSLDWMEMNTEAFF,TGTGCCAGCAGTTTAGATTGGATGGAGATGAACACTGAAGCTTTCTTT
TRBJ1-6,few,TRBV18,TRBD1,CASSPEQGARALHF,TGTGCCAGCTCACCGGAACAGGGGGCGCGGGCCCTCCACTTT
TRBJ2-3,.,TRBV21-1,.,CASHAGLEKLDTQYF,TGTGCCAGTCATGCCGGACTAGAGAAATTGGATACGCAGTATTTT
TRBJ2-1,few,TRBV5-6,.,CASSAGVGRNLF,TGTGCCAGCAGCGCCGGGGTGGGGCGGAACCTCTTC
TRBJ2-5,.,TRBV5-4,TRBD1,CASSPTRRDSQETQYF,TGTGCCAGCAGCCCGACCCGTCGGGACAGCCAAGAGACCCAGTACTTC
TRBJ1-1,few,TRBV7-9,.,CASSSFTNTEAFF,TGTGCCAGCAGCTCCTTTACGAACACTGAAGCTTTCTTT
TRBJ2-3,.,TRBV5-1,TRBD1,CASSPGQGADTQYF,TGCGCCAGCAGCCCGGGACAGGGAGCAGATACGCAGTATTTT
TRBJ1-2,.,TRBV19,.,CASSIGRDTDGYTF,TGTGCCAGTAGTATAGGCCGGGACACAGATGGCTACACCTTC
TRBJ2-7,many,TRBV29-1,.,CSVSFRDFSGHEQYF,TGCAGCGTCTCCTTCCGGGACTTCTCCGGTCACGAGCAGTACTTC
TRBJ1-4,few,TRBV18,.,CASSPGSTNEKLFF,TGTGCCAGCTCACCTGGATCAACTAATGAAAAACTGTTTTTT
TRBJ2-5,.,TRBV6-5,.,CASTERGAGETQYF,TGTGCCAGCACCGAACGCGGGGCAGGAGAGACCCAGTACTTC
TRBJ1-2,.,TRBV5-6,.,CASSLGGNLYGYTF,TGTGCCAGCAGCTTGGGCGGTAATCTGTATGGCTACACCTTC
TRBJ1-6,.,TRBV7-2,.,CASSFGSRPNSPLHF,TGTGCCAGCAGCTTCGGGAGCAGGCCTAATTCACCCCTCCACTTT
TRBJ1-1,few,TRBV7-2,.,CASSFSGARGTEAFF,TGTGCCAGCAGCTTTTCAGGGGCCCGGGGCACTGAAGCTTTCTTT
TRBJ2-5,few,TRBV5-5,.,CASSGETQYF,TGTGCCAGCAGCGGGGAGACCCAGTACTTC
TRBJ2-2,many,TRBV2,.,CASSEQRGELFF,TGTGCCAGCAGTGAGCAGCGTGGGGAGCTGTTTTTT
TRBJ2-3,.,TRBV27,.,CASSLSQIGTQYF,TGTGCCAGCAGTTTATCCCAAATCGGTACGCAGTATTTT
TRBJ1-2,few,TRBV7-2,TRBD1,CASSFGTGNYGYTF,TGTGCCAGCAGCTTTGGGACAGGGAACTATGGCTACACCTTC
TRBJ1-3,few,TRBV4-3,.,CASSLELGHAGNTIYF,TGCGCCAGCAGCCTAGAGCTCGGGCACGCCGGAAACACCATATATTTT
TRBJ1-5,many,TRBV29-1,.,CSVGDQPQHF,TGCAGCGTAGGGGATCAGCCCCAGCATTTT
TRBJ1-5,many,TRBV19,.,CASSMYGDQPQHF,TGTGCCAGTAGTATGTACGGGGACCAGCCCCAGCATTTT
TRBJ1-5,few,TRBV6-9,.,CASSWNSNQPQHF,TGTGCCAGCAGTTGGAACAGCAATCAGCCCCAGCATTTT
TRBJ2-7,.,TRBV27,.,CASSLRETQYF,TGTGCCAGCAGTTTACGGGAGACACAGTACTTC
TRBJ1-5,.,TRBV28,.,CASTRQTNQPQHF,TGTGCCAGCACTCGACAGACAAATCAGCCCCAGCATTTT
TRBJ1-2,.,TRBV7-8,.,CASSLGTHGYTF,TGTGCCAGCAGCCTAGGTACCCATGGCTACACCTTC
TRBJ2-6,few,TRBV6-5,.,CASRSGANVLTF,TGTGCCAGCCGATCTGGGGCCAACGTCCTGACTTTC
TRBJ2-1,.,TRBV7-2,TRBD2,CASSFDPGLAEYNEQFF,TGTGCCAGCAGCTTCGACCCGGGACTAGCGGAGTACAATGAGCAGTTCTTC
TRBJ2-7,.,TRBV4-3,.,CASSQDPRGTVSSYEQYF,TGCGCCAGCAGCCAAGACCCTCGGGGGACGGTGAGCTCCTACGAGCAGTACTTC
TRBJ1-1,.,TRBV6-5,.,CASSYSNERVGTEAFF,TGTGCCAGCAGTTACTCTAATGAGCGGGTAGGCACTGAAGCTTTCTTT
TRBJ2-3,.,TRBV7-2,.,CASSLSRGVGTDTQYF,TGTGCCAGCAGCTTGTCGAGGGGGGTCGGCACAGATACGCAGTATTTT
TRBJ2-3,few,TRBV7-2,.,CASSQNPDTQYF,TGTGCCAGCAGCCAGAATCCCGATACGCAGTATTTT
TRBJ1-1,.,TRBV30,TRBD1,CAWTADRETEAFF,TGTGCCTGGACCGCGGACAGGGAAACTGAAGCTTTCTTT
TRBJ1-1,many,TRBV10-3,.,CAVSGVNTEAFF,TGTGCCGTCTCAGGTGTGAACACTGAAGCTTTCTTT
TRBJ1-5,few,TRBV19,.,CASSISDRQPQHF,TGTGCCAGTAGTATAAGTGACAGGCAGCCCCAGCATTTT
TRBJ1-2,.,TRBV30,.,CAWGTWAYTF,TGTGCCTGGGGGACCTGGGCCTACACCTTC
TRBJ1-5,few,TRBV7-9,.,CASSFSGGDQPQHF,TGTGCCAGCAGCTTTAGCGGGGGGGATCAGCCCCAGCATTTT
TRBJ1-3,.,TRBV5-1,.,CASSLGDRLSGNTIYF,TGCGCCAGCAGCTTGGGTGACAGGCTCTCTGGAAACACCATATATTTT
TRBJ1-1,.,TRBV5-6,.,CASSLQGYGAEAFF,TGTGCCAGCAGCTTGCAAGGGTATGGCGCTGAAGCTTTCTTT
TRBJ2-3,.,TRBV4-1,.,CASSQDPGDTQYF,TGCGCCAGCAGCCAAGATCCAGGGGATACGCAGTATTTT
TRBJ2-1,many,TRBV6-1,TRBD2,CATHTSGGHNEQFF,TGTGCCACTCATACTAGCGGGGGCCACAATGAGCAGTTCTTC
TRBJ2-1,.,TRBV11-2,.,CASSLGLFLHEQFF,TGTGCCAGCAGCTTAGGACTGTTCCTCCATGAGCAGTTCTTC
TRBJ1-2,few,TRBV7-9,TRBD1,CASSPIRGQAADYGYTF,TGTGCCAGCAGCCCAATCCGTGGACAGGCGGCGGACTATGGCTACACCTTC
TRBJ2-7,few,TRBV7-2,.,CASSLEESSYEQYF,TGTGCCAGCAGCTTGGAAGAAAGCTCCTACGAGCAGTACTTC
TRBJ2-3,.,TRBV6-4,.,CASSEPAGADTQYF,TGTGCCAGCAGTGAACCTGCAGGGGCAGATACGCAGTATTTT
TRBJ2-2,.,TRBV5-1,TRBD2,CASSSTSGNPTGELFF,TGCGCCAGCAGCTCCACTAGCGGGAACCCCACCGGGGAGCTGTTTTTT
TRBJ2-1,.,TRBV27,.,CASRQLAGYYNEQFF,TGTGCCAGCAGGCAACTAGCCGGATACTACAATGAGCAGTTCTTC
TRBJ2-5,few,TRBV20-1,.,CSARGQGTQYF,TGCAGTGCACGGGGCCAGGGGACCCAGTACTTC
TRBJ1-6,.,TRBV4-3,.,CASSQASGYNSPLHF,TGCGCCAGCAGCCAAGCTTCAGGCTATAATTCACCCCTCCACTTT
TRBJ2-3,few,TRBV2,.,CASSAHGQISTDTQYF,TGTGCCAGCAGTGCCCACGGACAGATTAGCACAGATACGCAGTATTTT
TRBJ1-2,few,TRBV7-2,.,CASSSGRDGPYGYTF,TGTGCCAGCAGCTCGGGCCGGGACGGCCCCTATGGCTACACCTTC
TRBJ2-7,.,TRBV5-1,.,CASTFARGYEQYF,TGCGCCAGCACTTTCGCCAGGGGCTACGAGCAGTACTTC
TRBJ1-1,.,TRBV5-1,.,CASSGRTANTEAFF,TGCGCCAGCAGCGGGAGGACGGCGAACACTGAAGCTTTCTTT